This TCR beta chain is from a study of T-cell reconstitution after alpha-beta-depleted transplantation in children. Molecular barcoding with unique molecular identifiers was used for the TCRbeta library. TCRdb used MiXCR to reprocess the PCR reads, holding one entry per CDR3 protein. The sample shows some 500,000 distinct CDR3 sequences, approximately 32% of them seen only once. This clonotype appeared a few times. CDR3 length: 15 residues. V lost 5 bases to trimming and J lost 7 bases, with 18 bases between them. Germline CDR1 is MNHEY and CDR2 is SMNVEV (reference sequence). This material consisted of PBMCs from the stem cell graft donor, taken from the stem cell graft. The receptor comes from a human donor who donated a stem cell graft to a child with aplastic anemia. V is TRBV27 and J is TRBJ2-1, with D possibly being TRBD1 or TRBD2 (5 bases each). CDR3 bases: TGTGCCAGCAGTCAACGGGAAAGGTCAGGGAATGAGCAGTTCTTC. Translating it yields CASSQRERSGNEQFF.